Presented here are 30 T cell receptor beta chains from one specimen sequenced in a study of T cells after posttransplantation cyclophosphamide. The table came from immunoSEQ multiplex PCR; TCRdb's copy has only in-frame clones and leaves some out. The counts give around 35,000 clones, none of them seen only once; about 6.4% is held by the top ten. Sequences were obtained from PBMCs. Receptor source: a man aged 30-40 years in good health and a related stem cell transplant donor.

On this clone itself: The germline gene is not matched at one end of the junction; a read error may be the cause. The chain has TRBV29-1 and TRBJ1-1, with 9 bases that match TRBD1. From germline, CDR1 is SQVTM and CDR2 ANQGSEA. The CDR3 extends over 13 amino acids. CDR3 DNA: TGCAGCGCCCTACAGGGGGCGGACACTCAAGCTTTCTTT. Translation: CSALQGADTQAFF.

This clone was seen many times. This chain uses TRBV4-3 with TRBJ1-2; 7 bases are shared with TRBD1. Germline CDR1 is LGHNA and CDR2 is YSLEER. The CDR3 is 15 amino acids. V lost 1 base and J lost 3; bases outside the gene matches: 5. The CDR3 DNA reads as TGCGCCAGCAGCCAAGTAGCCAGGGGGTACTATGGCTACACCTTC. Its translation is CASSQVARGYYGYTF.

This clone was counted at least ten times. In DNA, the CDR3 is TGTGCCAGTTCACACAGGGGGCTTAGCAATCAGCCCCAGCATTTT. It translates to CASSHRGLSNQPQHF. This chain connects TRBV19 to TRBJ1-5; TRBD1 matches at 9 bases. Germline V CDR1 and CDR2: LNHDA, SQIVND (reference sequence). Germline trimming cut 8 bases from V and 0 bases from J; bases unmatched to any gene: 5. This CDR3 is built from 15 residues.

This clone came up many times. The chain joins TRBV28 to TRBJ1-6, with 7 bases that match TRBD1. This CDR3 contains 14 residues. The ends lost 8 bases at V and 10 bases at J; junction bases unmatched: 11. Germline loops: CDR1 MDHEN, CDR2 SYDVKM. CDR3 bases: TGTGCCAGCTGGACGACAGGGCGGGGATCACCCCTCCACTTT. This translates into CASWTTGRGSPLHF.

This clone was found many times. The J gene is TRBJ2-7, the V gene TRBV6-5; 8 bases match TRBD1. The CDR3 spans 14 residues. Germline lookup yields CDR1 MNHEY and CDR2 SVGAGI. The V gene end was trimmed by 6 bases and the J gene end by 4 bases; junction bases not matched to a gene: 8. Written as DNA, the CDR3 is TGTGCCAGCAGCCGGGACAGGCGACGATACGAGCAGTACTTC. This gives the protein CASSRDRRRYEQYF.

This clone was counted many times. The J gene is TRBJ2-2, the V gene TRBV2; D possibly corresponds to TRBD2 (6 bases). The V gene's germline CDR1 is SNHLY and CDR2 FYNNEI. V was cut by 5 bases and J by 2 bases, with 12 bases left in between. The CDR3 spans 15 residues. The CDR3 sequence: CASSKSGTNTGELFF. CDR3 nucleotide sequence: TGTGCCAGCAGTAAATCCGGGACTAACACCGGGGAGCTGTTTTTT.

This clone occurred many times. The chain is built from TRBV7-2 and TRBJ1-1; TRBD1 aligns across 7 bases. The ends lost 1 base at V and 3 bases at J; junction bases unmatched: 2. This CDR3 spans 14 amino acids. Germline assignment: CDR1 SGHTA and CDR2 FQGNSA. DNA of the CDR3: TGTGCCAGCAGCTTAGTACAGGGGCACACTGAAGCTTTCTTT. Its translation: CASSLVQGHTEAFF.

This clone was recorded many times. CDR3 nucleotides: TGTGCCAGTAGTATTGAGGGTAACTATGGCTACACCTTC. Translation: CASSIEGNYGYTF. The chain recombines TRBV19 with TRBJ1-2; D is unclear. Trimming stripped 3 bases from V and 1 base from J, with 6 bases between. CDR1 LNHDA and CDR2 SQIVND come from the germline V gene (reference sequence). The CDR3 has 13 residues.

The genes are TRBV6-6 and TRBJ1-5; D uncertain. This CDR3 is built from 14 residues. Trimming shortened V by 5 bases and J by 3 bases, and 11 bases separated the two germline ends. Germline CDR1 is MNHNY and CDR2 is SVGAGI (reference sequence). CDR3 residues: CASSQSGFNQPQHF. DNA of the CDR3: TGTGCCAGCAGTCAATCGGGGTTCAATCAGCCCCAGCATTTT.

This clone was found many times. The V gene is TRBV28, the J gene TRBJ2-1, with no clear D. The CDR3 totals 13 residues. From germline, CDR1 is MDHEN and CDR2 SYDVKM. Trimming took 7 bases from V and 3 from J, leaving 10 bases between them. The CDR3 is CASNLQFYNEQFF. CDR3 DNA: TGTGCCAGCAACTTACAGTTCTACAATGAGCAGTTCTTC.

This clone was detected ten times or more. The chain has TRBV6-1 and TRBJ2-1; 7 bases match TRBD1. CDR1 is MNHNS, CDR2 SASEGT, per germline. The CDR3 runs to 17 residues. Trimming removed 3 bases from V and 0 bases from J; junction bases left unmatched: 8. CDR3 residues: CASSEFGRGSSYNEQFF. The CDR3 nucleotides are TGTGCCAGCAGTGAGTTTGGCAGGGGGAGCTCCTACAATGAGCAGTTCTTC.

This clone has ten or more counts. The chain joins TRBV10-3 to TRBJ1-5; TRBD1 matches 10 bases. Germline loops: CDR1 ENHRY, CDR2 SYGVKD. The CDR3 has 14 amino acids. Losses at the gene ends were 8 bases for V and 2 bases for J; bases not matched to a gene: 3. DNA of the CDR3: TGTGCCATCCGGGACAGGGGAGGCAATCAGCCCCAGCATTTT. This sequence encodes CAIRDRGGNQPQHF.

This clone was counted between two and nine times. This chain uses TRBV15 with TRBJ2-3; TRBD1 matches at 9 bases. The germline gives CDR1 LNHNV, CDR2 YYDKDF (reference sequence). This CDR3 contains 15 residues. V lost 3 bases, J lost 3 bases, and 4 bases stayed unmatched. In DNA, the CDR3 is TGTGCCACCAGCAGGAATGGACAGGGGACAGATACGCAGTATTTT. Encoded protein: CATSRNGQGTDTQYF.

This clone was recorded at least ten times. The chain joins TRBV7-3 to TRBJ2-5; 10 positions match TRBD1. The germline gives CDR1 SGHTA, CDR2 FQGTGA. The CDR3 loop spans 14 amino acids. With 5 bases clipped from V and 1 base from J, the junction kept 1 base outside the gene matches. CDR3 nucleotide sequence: TGTGCCAGCAGCAGACAGGGGGCCCAAGAGACCCAGTACTTC. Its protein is CASSRQGAQETQYF. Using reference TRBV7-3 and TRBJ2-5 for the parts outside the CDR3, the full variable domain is GAGVSQTPSNKVTEKGKYVELRCDPISGHTALYWYRQSLGQGPEFLIYFQGTGAADDSGLPNDRFFAVRPEGSVSTLKIQRTERGDSAVYLCASSRQGAQETQYFGPGTRLLVL.

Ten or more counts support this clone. In DNA form, the CDR3 reads TGTGGTACTAGACCGCAGCTAGCTTCTGGAAACACCATATATTTT. Amino acid sequence: CGTRPQLASGNTIYF. The chain uses TRBV10-3 and TRBJ1-3; unclear D gene. There are 15 residues in the CDR3. In germline, CDR1 is ENHRY, CDR2 SYGVKD.

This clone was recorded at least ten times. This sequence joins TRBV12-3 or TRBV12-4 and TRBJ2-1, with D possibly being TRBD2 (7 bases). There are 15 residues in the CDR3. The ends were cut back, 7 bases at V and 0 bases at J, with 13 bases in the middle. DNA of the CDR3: TGTGCCAGCACTTTGAGGGGGGGCTCCTACAATGAGCAGTTCTTC. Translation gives CASTLRGGSYNEQFF.

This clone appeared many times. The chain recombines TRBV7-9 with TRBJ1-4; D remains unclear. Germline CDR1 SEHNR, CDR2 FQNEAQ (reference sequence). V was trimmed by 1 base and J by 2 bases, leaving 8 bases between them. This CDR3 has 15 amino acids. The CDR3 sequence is CASSLGVGTNEKLFF. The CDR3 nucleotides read TGTGCCAGCAGCTTAGGGGTGGGCACTAATGAAAAACTGTTTTTT.

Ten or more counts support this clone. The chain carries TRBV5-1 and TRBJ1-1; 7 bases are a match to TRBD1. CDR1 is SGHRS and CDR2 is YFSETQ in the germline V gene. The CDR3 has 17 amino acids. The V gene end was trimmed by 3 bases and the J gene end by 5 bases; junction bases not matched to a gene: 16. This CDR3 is CASSSTDRFQGRTEAFF. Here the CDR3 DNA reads TGCGCCAGCAGCTCTACGGACAGGTTCCAAGGAAGGACTGAAGCTTTCTTT.

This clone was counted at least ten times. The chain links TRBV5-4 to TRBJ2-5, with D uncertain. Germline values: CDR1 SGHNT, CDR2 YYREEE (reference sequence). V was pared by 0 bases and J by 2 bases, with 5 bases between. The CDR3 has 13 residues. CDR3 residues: CASSLDRQETQYF. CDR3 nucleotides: TGTGCCAGCAGCTTGGACAGACAAGAGACCCAGTACTTC.

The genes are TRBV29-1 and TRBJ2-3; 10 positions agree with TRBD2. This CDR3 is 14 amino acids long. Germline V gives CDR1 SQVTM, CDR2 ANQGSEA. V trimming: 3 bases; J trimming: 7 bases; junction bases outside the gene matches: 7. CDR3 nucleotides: TGCAGCGTTGATACTAGCGGGGCACAAAATACGCAGTATTTT. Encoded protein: CSVDTSGAQNTQYF.

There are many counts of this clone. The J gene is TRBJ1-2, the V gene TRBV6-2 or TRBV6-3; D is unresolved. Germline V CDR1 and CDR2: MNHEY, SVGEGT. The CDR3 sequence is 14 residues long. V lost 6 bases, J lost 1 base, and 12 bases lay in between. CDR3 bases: TGTGCCAGCAGAACCCAAACTAGTAACTATGGCTACACCTTC. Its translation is CASRTQTSNYGYTF.

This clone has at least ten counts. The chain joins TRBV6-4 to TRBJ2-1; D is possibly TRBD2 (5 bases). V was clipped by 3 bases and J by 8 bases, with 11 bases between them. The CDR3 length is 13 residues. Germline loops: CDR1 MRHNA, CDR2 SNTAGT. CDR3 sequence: CASSESERHEQFF. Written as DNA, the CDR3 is TGTGCCAGCAGTGAGAGTGAGCGGCATGAGCAGTTCTTC.

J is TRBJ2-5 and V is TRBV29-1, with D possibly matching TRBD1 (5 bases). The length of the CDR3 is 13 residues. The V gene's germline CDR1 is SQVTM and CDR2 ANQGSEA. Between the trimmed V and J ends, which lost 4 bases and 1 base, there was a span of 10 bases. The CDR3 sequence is CSVVGPAQETQYF. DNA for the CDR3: TGCAGCGTTGTGGGGCCGGCCCAAGAGACCCAGTACTTC.

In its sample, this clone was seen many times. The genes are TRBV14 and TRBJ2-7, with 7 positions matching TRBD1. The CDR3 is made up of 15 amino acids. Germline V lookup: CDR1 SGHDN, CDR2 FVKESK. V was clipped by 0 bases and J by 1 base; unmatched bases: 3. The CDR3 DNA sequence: TGTGCCAGCAGCCAAGATCCGGACAGGTCCTACGAGCAGTACTTC. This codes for CASSQDPDRSYEQYF.

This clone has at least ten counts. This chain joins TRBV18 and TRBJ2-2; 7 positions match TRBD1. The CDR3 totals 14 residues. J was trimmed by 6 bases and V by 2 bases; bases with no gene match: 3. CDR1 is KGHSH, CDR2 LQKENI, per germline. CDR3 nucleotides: TGTGCCAGCTCACCAGGACAGGTACCCGGGGAGCTGTTTTTT. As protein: CASSPGQVPGELFF.

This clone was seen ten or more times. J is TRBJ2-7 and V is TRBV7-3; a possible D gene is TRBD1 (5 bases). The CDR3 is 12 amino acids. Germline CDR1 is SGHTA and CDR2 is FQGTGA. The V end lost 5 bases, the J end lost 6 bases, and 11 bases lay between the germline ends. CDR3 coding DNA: TGTGCCAGCAGCCCTGGGGCTGGCGAGCAGTACTTC. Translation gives CASSPGAGEQYF.

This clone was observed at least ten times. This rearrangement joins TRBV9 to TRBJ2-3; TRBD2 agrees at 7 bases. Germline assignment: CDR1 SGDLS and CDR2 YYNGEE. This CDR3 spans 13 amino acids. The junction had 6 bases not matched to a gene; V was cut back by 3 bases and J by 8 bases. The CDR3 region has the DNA TGTGCCAGCAGCGCCCTTGGGGGGGGTACGCAGTATTTT. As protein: CASSALGGGTQYF.

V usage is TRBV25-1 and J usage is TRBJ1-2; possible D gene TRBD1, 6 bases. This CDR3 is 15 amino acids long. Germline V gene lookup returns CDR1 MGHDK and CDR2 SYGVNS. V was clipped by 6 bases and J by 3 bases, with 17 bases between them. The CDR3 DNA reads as TGTGCCAGCAGCCATAGGGGGAATCTGGACTATGGCTACACCTTC. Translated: CASSHRGNLDYGYTF.

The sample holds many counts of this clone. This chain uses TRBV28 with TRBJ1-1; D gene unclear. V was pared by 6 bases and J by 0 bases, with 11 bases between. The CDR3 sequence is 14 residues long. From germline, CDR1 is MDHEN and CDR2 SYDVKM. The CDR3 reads CASRFSGMNTEAFF. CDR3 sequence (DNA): TGTGCCAGCAGATTCTCTGGCATGAACACTGAAGCTTTCTTT.

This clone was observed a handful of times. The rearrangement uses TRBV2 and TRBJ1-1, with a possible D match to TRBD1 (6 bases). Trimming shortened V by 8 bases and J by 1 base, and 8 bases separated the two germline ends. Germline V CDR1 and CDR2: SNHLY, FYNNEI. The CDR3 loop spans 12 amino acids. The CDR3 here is CASEDRNTEAFF. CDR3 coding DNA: TGTGCCAGCGAGGACAGGAACACTGAAGCTTTCTTT. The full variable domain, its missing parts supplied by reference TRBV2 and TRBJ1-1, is EPEVTQTPSHQVTQMGQEVILRCVPISNHLYFYWYRQILGQKVEFLVSFYNNEISEKSEIFDDQFSVERPDGSNFTLKIRSTKLEDSAMYFCASEDRNTEAFFGQGTRLTVV.